The clone carrying this T cell receptor beta chain was detected ten times or more. The sample belongs to a study of metastatic and nonmetastatic thyroid tumors. Study background: For malignant and benign thyroid patients, tumor or nodule tissue and blood were the sources whose repertoires were compared.

Germline-derived CDR1 and CDR2 are SGHAT and FQNNGV. The V end was cut by 0 bases, the J end by 5 bases, with 16 bases between. The CDR3 consists of 16 residues. Prior to thyroid surgery, none of the patients had received any treatment. TCRdb re-called clones from the PCR reads using MiXCR. Found here are about 13,000 clones, 23% of them singletons; the top ten hold 3.6%. The chain carries TRBV11-2 and TRBJ1-2; tentatively, D is TRBD1 (6 bases). The sample comprised blood. The receptor's source is a female donor with papillary thyroid cancer or a benign thyroid nodule (not recorded which). Some clones in this sample may be carry-over from other donors' samples. CDR3 loop: CASSLDGDRLLYGYTF. CDR3 in DNA: TGTGCCAGCAGCTTAGACGGTGACAGGCTACTATATGGCTACACCTTC.